Listed here are 15 T cell receptor beta chains from one sample, sequenced in a study of cytotoxic CD8 clonotypes in ibrutinib-treated CLL. Only in-frame clones appear in the TCRdb table, and some are missing; sequencing was by immunoSEQ multiplex PCR. The sample records just over 200,000 clones, 60% to 80% being singletons. Source: PBMCs, taken after 12 months of ibrutinib treatment. The receptor source for this set is a human donor with chronic lymphocytic leukemia.

V gene TRBV9 combines with J gene TRBJ2-7, with 7 bases aligning to TRBD2. Per germline, CDR1 SGDLS and CDR2 YYNGEE. This CDR3 is 16 amino acids long. J gave up 4 bases and V 0 bases, and 10 bases lay outside the gene matches. In DNA form, the CDR3 reads TGTGCCAGCAGCGTAGGCCTGACTAGCAGGTCTTACGAGCAGTACTTC. Translating it yields CASSVGLTSRSYEQYF. Based on the CDR3 plus reference TRBV9 and TRBJ2-7, the full variable domain is DSGVTQTPKHLITATGQRVTLRCSPRSGDLSVYWYQQSLDQGLQFLIQYYNGEERAKGNILERFSAQQFPDLHSELNLSSLELGDSALYFCASSVGLTSRSYEQYFGPGTRLTVT.

This rearrangement joins TRBV6-6 to TRBJ1-3; D might be TRBD1 (5 bases). Between the trimmed V and J ends, which lost 4 bases and 7 bases, there was a span of 17 bases. CDR3 size: 15 residues. Germline V gene sequence: CDR1 MNHNY, CDR2 SVGAGI (reference sequence). CDR3 sequence: CASSSSRGSLNTIYF. CDR3 nucleotide sequence: TGTGCCAGCAGTTCCTCCCGGGGCTCTCTTAACACCATATATTTT.

The V call is TRBV9, the J call TRBJ1-2; D is unresolved. CDR3 length: 13 amino acids. Germline assignment: CDR1 SGDLS and CDR2 YYNGEE. The V and J ends lost 3 bases and 4 bases respectively, with 10 bases between them. DNA for the CDR3: TGTGCCAGCAGCGCCCACGGGCCCTATGGCTACACCTTC. Translation gives CASSAHGPYGYTF.

J is TRBJ2-7 and V is TRBV28, with 9 bases matching TRBD1. CDR3 length: 15 residues. After removal of 6 bases from V and 3 bases from J, the junction contained 9 bases not matched to a gene. Germline V gene lookup returns CDR1 MDHEN and CDR2 SYDVKM. The CDR3 DNA reads as TGTGCCAGCAGGCCCCCGGGACAGGGAAACTACGAGCAGTACTTC. The encoded protein is CASRPPGQGNYEQYF.

This clone was observed once. This chain joins TRBV9 and TRBJ1-2, with 7 bases fitting TRBD1. With 0 bases clipped from V and 7 bases from J, the junction kept 12 bases outside the gene matches. The CDR3 is 16 residues long. Germline V gene data show CDR1 as SGDLS and CDR2 as YYNGEE. CDR3 amino acids: CASSVAAGGVIGGYTF. The DNA of the CDR3 is TGTGCCAGCAGCGTAGCTGCAGGGGGGGTTATTGGTGGCTACACCTTC.

The rearrangement uses TRBV27 and TRBJ2-1; 11 positions match TRBD1. Germline V gene lookup returns CDR1 MNHEY and CDR2 SMNVEV (reference sequence). V lost 8 bases and J lost 9; bases outside the gene matches: 12. The CDR3 spans 15 residues. The CDR3 sequence: CASGTLGTGGSEQFF. CDR3 nucleotides: TGTGCCAGCGGCACTCTGGGGACAGGGGGATCTGAGCAGTTCTTC.

The chain recombines TRBV29-1 with TRBJ1-2; maybe TRBD1 (6 bases). CDR1 is SQVTM, CDR2 ANQGSEA, per germline. Deletions cut 1 base from V and 4 bases from J, with 19 bases between. This CDR3 is 16 amino acids long. The CDR3 sequence: CSVEAGLGGGVYGYTF. DNA for the CDR3: TGCAGCGTTGAAGCTGGGCTGGGCGGGGGCGTCTATGGCTACACCTTC. The variable domain in full, with the rest retrieved from reference TRBV29-1 and TRBJ1-2, is SAVISQKPSRDICQRGTSLTIQCQVDSQVTMMFWYRQQPGQSLTLIATANQGSEATYESGFVIDKFPISRPNLTFSTLTVSNMSPEDSSIYLCSVEAGLGGGVYGYTFGSGTRLTVV.

This clone came up a few times. The gene calls are TRBV19 and TRBJ2-7; 11 nucleotides agree with TRBD2. Germline lookup yields CDR1 LNHDA and CDR2 SQIVND (reference sequence). Germline trimming cut 2 bases from V and 6 bases from J; bases unmatched to any gene: 3. The CDR3 consists of 14 residues. The CDR3: CASSILAGGSEQYF. The CDR3 DNA follows: TGTGCCAGTAGTATACTAGCGGGAGGATCCGAGCAGTACTTC.

The chain couples TRBV30 to TRBJ2-3; TRBD1 matches at 9 bases. CDR1 is GTSNPN and CDR2 is SVGIG in the germline V gene (reference sequence). The CDR3 has 13 amino acids. CDR3 sequence: CGGGQGRTDTQYF. The CDR3, as DNA: TGTGGCGGAGGACAGGGGAGGACAGATACGCAGTATTTT. The variable domain in full, with the rest retrieved from reference TRBV30 and TRBJ2-3, is SQTIHQWPATLVQPVGSPLSLECTVEGTSNPNLYWYRQAAGRGLQLLFYSVGIGQISSEVPQNLSASRPQDRQFILSSKKLLLSDSGFYLCGGGQGRTDTQYFGPGTRLTVL.

The chain joins TRBV7-3 to TRBJ1-1; D uncertain. The CDR3 extends over 15 amino acids. Germline V gene sequence: CDR1 SGHTA, CDR2 FQGTGA. The germline V and J ends were trimmed by 6 bases and 2 bases, with 16 bases remaining between them. CDR3 residues: CASRLADQSNTEAFF. The CDR3 DNA sequence: TGTGCCAGCAGGCTTGCCGATCAGAGTAACACTGAAGCTTTCTTT. Combining the CDR3 with reference TRBV7-3 and TRBJ1-1 gives the whole variable domain GAGVSQTPSNKVTEKGKYVELRCDPISGHTALYWYRQSLGQGPEFLIYFQGTGAADDSGLPNDRFFAVRPEGSVSTLKIQRTERGDSAVYLCASRLADQSNTEAFFGQGTRLTVV.

This chain joins TRBV5-1 and TRBJ1-1; 7 bases line up with TRBD1. The V and J ends lost 6 bases and 1 base, in that order; junction bases with no gene match: 3. The CDR3 is 13 residues long. Germline loops: CDR1 SGHRS, CDR2 YFSETQ. The chain's CDR3 is CASKTGPNTEAFF. DNA for the CDR3: TGCGCCAGCAAGACAGGGCCGAACACTGAAGCTTTCTTT. Together with reference TRBV5-1 and TRBJ1-1, the CDR3 gives the full variable domain: KAGVTQTPRYLIKTRGQQVTLSCSPISGHRSVSWYQQTPGQGLQFLFEYFSETQRNKGNFPGRFSGRQFSNSRSEMNVSTLELGDSALYLCASKTGPNTEAFFGQGTRLTVV.

The genes are TRBV5-1 and TRBJ1-2, with a possible D match to TRBD1 (5 bases). The germline V gene encodes CDR1 SGHRS and CDR2 YFSETQ. Trimming left V 0 bases short and J 7 bases short, with 22 bases between. The CDR3 extends over 17 amino acids. DNA for the CDR3: TGCGCCAGCAGCTTGGCTCGAAGGGCAGAGGGACTCGGTGGCTACACCTTC. This gives the protein CASSLARRAEGLGGYTF.

The J gene is TRBJ2-3, the V gene TRBV5-1, with 8 bases that match TRBD1. Losses at the gene ends were 4 bases for V and 5 bases for J; bases not matched to a gene: 6. CDR1 SGHRS and CDR2 YFSETQ come from the germline V gene. The CDR3 runs 14 residues. The CDR3 DNA reads as TGCGCCAGCAGCCGCTGGACAGGGAAAGATACGCAGTATTTT. Residues: CASSRWTGKDTQYF. The full variable domain, rest sourced from reference TRBV5-1 and TRBJ2-3, is KAGVTQTPRYLIKTRGQQVTLSCSPISGHRSVSWYQQTPGQGLQFLFEYFSETQRNKGNFPGRFSGRQFSNSRSEMNVSTLELGDSALYLCASSRWTGKDTQYFGPGTRLTVL.

The CDR3 bases are TGTGCCTGGAGGGTTACAGGTTATAATTCACCCCTCCACTTT. Translating it yields CAWRVTGYNSPLHF. V and J are TRBV30 and TRBJ1-6; TRBD1 is a possible D gene (5 bases). This CDR3 has 14 residues. V was pared by 3 bases and J by 4 bases, with 10 bases between. Germline V lookup: CDR1 GTSNPN, CDR2 SVGIG (reference sequence).

This clone turned up a few times. V usage is TRBV19 and J usage is TRBJ1-1; D is unresolved. Trimming stripped 9 bases from V and 1 base from J, with 12 bases between. The germline V gene has CDR1 LNHDA and CDR2 SQIVND (reference sequence). This CDR3 has 13 residues. The CDR3 spells CASQYPGNTEAFF. The CDR3 nucleotides are TGTGCCAGCCAGTACCCAGGGAACACTGAAGCTTTCTTT.